The 3 T cell receptor beta chains presented below share a single source sample, sequenced in a study of beta chain features in type 1 diabetes. Study-level results: There was a moderate but significant shortening of TCRB CDR3s in all four CD4+ subsets of Type 1 diabetes patients.

What these receptors recognize is not known. Expressed TCRB transcripts were sequenced because the isolated RNA had all been reverse transcribed beforehand. TCRdb keeps only in-frame clones here, not all; method: immunoSEQ multiplex PCR. The sample carries roughly 400,000 clones, over 8.5% recorded once. The sample taken for sequencing was central memory CD4+ T cells from blood. These receptors were collected from a man aged 30 to 45 with type 1 diabetes.

V is TRBV27 and J is TRBJ1-4; D gene uncertain. Germline V lookup: CDR1 MNHEY, CDR2 SMNVEV (reference sequence). V dropped 5 bases and J dropped 3 bases, with 7 bases sitting between them. CDR3 length: 13 residues. The CDR3 region is CASSEGPNEKLFF. The CDR3, as DNA: TGTGCCAGCAGTGAAGGACCTAATGAAAAACTGTTTTTT.

This clone has a handful of counts. This chain joins TRBV2 and TRBJ1-2, with a tentative D call TRBD1 (5 bases). With 6 bases removed from V and 0 bases from J, the gap between germline ends came to 11 bases. CDR3 size: 14 residues. The V gene's germline CDR1 is SNHLY and CDR2 FYNNEI. The CDR3 sequence: CASSATGSNYGYTF. In nucleotides, the CDR3 is TGTGCCAGCAGCGCCACAGGTTCTAACTATGGCTACACCTTC.

This clone came up many times. V is TRBV4-2 and J is TRBJ2-6; 8 bases align to TRBD2. The trim removed 0 bases at V and 0 bases at J, leaving 4 bases unmatched. This CDR3 has 18 amino acids. The germline V gene has CDR1 LGHNA and CDR2 YNFKEQ. CDR3 sequence: CASSQDSAGGSGANVLTF. CDR3 DNA: TGTGCCAGCAGCCAAGATTCGGCGGGGGGCTCTGGGGCCAACGTCCTGACTTTC.